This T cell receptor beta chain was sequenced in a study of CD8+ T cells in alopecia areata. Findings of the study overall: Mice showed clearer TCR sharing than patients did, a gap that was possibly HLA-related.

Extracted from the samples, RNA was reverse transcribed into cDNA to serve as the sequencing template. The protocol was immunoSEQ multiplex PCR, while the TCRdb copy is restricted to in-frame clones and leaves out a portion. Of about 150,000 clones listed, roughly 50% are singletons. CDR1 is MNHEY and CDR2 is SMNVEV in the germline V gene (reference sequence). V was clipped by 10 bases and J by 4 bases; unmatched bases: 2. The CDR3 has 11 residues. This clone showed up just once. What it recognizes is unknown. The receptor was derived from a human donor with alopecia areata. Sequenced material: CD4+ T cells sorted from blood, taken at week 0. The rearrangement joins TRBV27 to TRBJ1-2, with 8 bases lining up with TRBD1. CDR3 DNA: TGTGCCACCGGGACAGGCTATGGCTACACCTTC. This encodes CATGTGYGYTF.